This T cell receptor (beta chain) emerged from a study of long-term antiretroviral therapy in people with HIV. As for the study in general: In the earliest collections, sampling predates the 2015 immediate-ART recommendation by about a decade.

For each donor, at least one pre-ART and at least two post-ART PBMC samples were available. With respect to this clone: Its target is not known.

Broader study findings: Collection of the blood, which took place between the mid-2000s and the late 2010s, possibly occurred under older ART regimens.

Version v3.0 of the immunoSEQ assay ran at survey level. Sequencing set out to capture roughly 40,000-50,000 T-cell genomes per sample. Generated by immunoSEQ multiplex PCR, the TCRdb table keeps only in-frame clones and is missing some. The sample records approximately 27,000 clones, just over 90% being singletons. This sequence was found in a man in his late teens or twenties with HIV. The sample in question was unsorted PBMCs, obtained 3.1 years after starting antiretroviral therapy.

The CDR3 bases are TGTGCCAGCAGCTTAGACAGTCAGCCCCAGCATTTT. The encoded protein is CASSLDSQPQHF. The genes are TRBV7-2 and TRBJ1-5; D is unresolved. The length of the CDR3 is 12 residues. Trimming took off 1 base at V and 6 bases at J, with 4 bases between the two ends. Germline CDR1 reads SGHTA; CDR2 reads FQGNSA.